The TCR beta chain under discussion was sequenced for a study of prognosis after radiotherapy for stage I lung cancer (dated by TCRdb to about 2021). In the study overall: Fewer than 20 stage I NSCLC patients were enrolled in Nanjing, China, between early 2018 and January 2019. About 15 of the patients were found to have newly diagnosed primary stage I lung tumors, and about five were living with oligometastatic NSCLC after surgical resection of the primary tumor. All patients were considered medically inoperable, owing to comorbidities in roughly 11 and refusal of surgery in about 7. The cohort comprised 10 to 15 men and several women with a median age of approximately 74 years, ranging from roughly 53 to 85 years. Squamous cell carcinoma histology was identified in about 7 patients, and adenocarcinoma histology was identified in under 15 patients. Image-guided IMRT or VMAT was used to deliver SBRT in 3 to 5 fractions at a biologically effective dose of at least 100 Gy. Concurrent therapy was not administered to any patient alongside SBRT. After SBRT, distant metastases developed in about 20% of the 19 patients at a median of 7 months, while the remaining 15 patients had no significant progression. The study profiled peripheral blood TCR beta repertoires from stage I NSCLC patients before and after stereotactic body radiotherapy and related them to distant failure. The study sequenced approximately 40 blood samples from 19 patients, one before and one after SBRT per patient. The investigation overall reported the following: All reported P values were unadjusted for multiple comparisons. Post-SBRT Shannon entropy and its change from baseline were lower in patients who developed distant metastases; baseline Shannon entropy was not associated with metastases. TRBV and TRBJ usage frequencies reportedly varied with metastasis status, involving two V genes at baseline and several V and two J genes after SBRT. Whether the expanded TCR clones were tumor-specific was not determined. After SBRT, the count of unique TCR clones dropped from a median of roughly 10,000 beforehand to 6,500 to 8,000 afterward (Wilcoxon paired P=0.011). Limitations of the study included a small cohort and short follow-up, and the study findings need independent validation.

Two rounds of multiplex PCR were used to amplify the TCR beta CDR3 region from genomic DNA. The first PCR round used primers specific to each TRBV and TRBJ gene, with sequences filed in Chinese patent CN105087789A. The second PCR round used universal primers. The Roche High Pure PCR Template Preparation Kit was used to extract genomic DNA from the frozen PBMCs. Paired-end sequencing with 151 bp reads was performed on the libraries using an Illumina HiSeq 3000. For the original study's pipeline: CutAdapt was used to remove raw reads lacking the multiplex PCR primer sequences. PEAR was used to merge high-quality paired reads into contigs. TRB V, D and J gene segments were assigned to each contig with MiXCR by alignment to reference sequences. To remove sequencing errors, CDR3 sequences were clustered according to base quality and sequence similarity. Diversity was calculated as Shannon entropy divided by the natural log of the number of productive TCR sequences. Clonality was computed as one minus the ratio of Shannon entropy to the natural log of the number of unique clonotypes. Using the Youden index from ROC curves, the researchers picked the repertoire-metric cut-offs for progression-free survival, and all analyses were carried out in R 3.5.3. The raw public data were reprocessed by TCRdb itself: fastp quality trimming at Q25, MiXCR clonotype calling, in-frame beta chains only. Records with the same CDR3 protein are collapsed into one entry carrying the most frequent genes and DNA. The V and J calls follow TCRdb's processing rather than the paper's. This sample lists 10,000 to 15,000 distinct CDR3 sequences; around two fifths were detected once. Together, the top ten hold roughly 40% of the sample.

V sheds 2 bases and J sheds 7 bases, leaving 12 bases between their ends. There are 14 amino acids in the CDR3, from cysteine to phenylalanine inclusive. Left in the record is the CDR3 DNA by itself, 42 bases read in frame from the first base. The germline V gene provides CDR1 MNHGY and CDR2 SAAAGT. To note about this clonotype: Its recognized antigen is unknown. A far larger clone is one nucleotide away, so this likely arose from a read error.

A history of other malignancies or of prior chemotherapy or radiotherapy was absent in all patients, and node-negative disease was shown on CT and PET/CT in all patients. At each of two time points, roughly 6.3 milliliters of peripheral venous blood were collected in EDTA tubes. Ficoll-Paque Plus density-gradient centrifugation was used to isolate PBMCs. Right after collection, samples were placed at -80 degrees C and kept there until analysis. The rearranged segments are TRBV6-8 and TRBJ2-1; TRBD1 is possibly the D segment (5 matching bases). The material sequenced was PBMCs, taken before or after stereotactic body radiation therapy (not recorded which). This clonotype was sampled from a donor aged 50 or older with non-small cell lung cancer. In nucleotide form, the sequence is TGTGCCAGCAGTTACGGGCAGGGTTATAATGAGCAGTTCTTC. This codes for CASSYGQGYNEQFF.